This T cell receptor beta chain was sequenced during a study of shared clonotypes between healthy human individuals. Study-level findings and limits: At large depth, rarefaction still showed sorted-subset sequencing to be incomplete. Several donors had about 5.1% of their naive CD4 clonotypes in common.

As for this clone: As yet, its antigen is unknown.

CDR1 is SGHTA, CDR2 FQGTGA, per germline. Trimming removed 5 bases at V and 6 bases at J, with 15 bases between. The CDR3 is made up of 14 amino acids. For sorted subsets, about 190 ng DNA per replicate equaled around 28,000 T cell genomes. Per the study methods: As immunoSEQ supplied junction-only sequences (without quality scores), filtering differed. Method: immunoSEQ multiplex PCR; TCRdb's copy keeps in-frame clones and lacks some. D and trimming come from the DNA, and the V and J calls and clone size come from that table. The sample lists over 2 million clones, about 90% occurring once. The sequencing sample was made of naive CD4+ T cells from PBMCs. The subset here: CD45RA+ positively selected. V gene TRBV7-3 combines with J gene TRBJ2-3; D may be TRBD2 (5 bases). This clonotype was sampled from a man younger than 35 in good health. Some clones in this sample may be carry-over from other donors' samples. CDR3 residues: CASSEGTEPDTQYF. The CDR3 DNA is TGTGCCAGCAGCGAGGGAACCGAGCCCGATACGCAGTATTTT.